The sequence of this T cell receptor beta chain was determined in a study of CD4 T cell repertoires in COVID-19. For the study at large: Other coronavirus spike proteins restimulated relabeled CFSE-low cells expanded with IL-2 for 9 to 10 days. General study results and limits: In SARS-CoV and/or HKU1 spike cultures, between roughly 7 and 25% of SARS-CoV-2 clonotypes reappeared. Sharing of several most expanded SARS-CoV-2-reactive clonotypes across memory subsets suggested intraclonal diversification.

CDR1 is LNHDA and CDR2 is SQIVND in the germline V gene (reference sequence). The CDR3 sequence is 16 residues long. V shed 1 base and J shed 8 bases, with 15 bases lying between them. No culture step preceded sequencing of the ex vivo isolated memory T cells. This clone was seen only a few times. Its antigen is as yet unknown. Method: immunoSEQ multiplex PCR; TCRdb's copy keeps in-frame clones and lacks some. Among approximately 79,000 clones listed, about 80% were seen once. This receptor was taken from a human donor who had COVID-19. Material: CD4+ T cells from peripheral blood, obtained after recovery from COVID-19. V and J are TRBV19 and TRBJ1-6; D is unresolved. The CDR3 is CASSIALMEGDSPLHF. CDR3 nucleotide sequence: TGTGCCAGTAGTATAGCTCTCATGGAGGGTGATTCACCCCTCCACTTT.